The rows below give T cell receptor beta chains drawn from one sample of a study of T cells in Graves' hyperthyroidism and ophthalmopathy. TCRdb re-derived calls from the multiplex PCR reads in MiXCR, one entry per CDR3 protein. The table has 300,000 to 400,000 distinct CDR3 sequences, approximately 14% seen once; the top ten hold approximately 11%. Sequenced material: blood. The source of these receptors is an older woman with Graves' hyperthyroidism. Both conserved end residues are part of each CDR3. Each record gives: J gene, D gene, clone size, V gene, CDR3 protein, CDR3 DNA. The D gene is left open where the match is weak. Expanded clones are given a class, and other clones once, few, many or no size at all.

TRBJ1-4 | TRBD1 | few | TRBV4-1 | CASSSMTFPTGTGVNEKLFF | TGCGCCAGCAGCTCAATGACGTTTCCCACCGGGACAGGGGTTAATGAAAAACTGTTTTTT
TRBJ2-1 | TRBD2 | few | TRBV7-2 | CASSPWGGSSYNEQFF | TGTGCCAGCAGCCCTTGGGGCGGGAGCTCCTACAATGAGCAGTTCTTC
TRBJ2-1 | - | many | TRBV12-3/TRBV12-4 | CAIWDNYNEQFF | TGTGCCATCTGGGACAACTACAATGAGCAGTTCTTC
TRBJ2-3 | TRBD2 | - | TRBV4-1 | CASSQVGGGGADTQYF | TGCGCCAGCAGCCAAGTAGGCGGGGGGGGTGCAGATACGCAGTATTTT
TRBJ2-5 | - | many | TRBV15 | CATSRDRDKETQYF | TGTGCCACCAGCAGAGACCGGGATAAAGAGACCCAGTACTTC
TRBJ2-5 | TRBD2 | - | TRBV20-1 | CSVNPRRTSGGQETQYF | TGCAGTGTCAATCCCAGACGGACTAGCGGGGGCCAAGAGACCCAGTACTTC
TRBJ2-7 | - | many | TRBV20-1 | CSASGGDYEQYF | TGCAGTGCTAGTGGAGGAGACTACGAGCAGTACTTC
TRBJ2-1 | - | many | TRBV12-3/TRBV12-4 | CASSLGEEIYNEQFF | TGTGCCAGCAGTTTGGGGGAAGAGATCTACAATGAGCAGTTCTTC
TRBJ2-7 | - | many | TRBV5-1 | CASSLAPGSYEQYF | TGCGCCAGCAGCTTGGCCCCCGGCTCCTACGAGCAGTACTTC
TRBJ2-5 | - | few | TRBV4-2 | CASSQNPGRREETQYF | TGTGCCAGCAGCCAAAACCCCGGTAGGAGGGAAGAGACCCAGTACTTC
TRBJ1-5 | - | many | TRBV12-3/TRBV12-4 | CASSLGSYQPQHF | TGTGCCAGCAGTTTAGGATCCTATCAGCCCCAGCATTTT
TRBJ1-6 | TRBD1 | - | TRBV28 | CASSLGDRGNSPLHF | TGTGCCAGCAGCCTGGGGGACAGGGGGAATTCACCCCTCCACTTT
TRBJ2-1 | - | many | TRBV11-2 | CASSSGGRALYYNEQFF | TGTGCCAGCAGCTCAGGGGGGCGGGCCCTATATTACAATGAGCAGTTCTTC
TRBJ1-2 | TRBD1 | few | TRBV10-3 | CAISEWGTDGYTF | TGTGCCATCAGTGAGTGGGGGACAGATGGCTACACCTTC
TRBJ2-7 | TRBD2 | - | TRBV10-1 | CASSRDYRAEQYF | TGCGCCAGCAGCCGGGACTACCGAGCCGAGCAGTACTTC
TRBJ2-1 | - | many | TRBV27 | CASSHNSAGGPNEQFF | TGTGCCAGCAGTCATAATAGCGCTGGAGGGCCCAATGAGCAGTTCTTC
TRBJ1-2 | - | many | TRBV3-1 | CASSQEGVNYGYTF | TGTGCCAGCAGCCAAGAAGGGGTGAACTATGGCTACACCTTC
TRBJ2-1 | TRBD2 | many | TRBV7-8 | CASSLSGTPGSNEQFF | TGTGCCAGCAGCTTAAGCGGGACTCCGGGGAGTAATGAGCAGTTCTTC
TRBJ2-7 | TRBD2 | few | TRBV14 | CASSSTPGLAGGEQYF | TGTGCCAGCAGCTCCACACCCGGACTAGCGGGAGGCGAGCAGTACTTC
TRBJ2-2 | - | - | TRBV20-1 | CSAGPRTGELFF | TGCAGTGCTGGGCCCAGGACCGGGGAGCTGTTTTTT
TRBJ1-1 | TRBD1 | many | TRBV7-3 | CASSLRGRGIGTEAFF | TGTGCCAGCAGCTTAAGGGGCAGGGGGATCGGCACTGAAGCTTTCTTT
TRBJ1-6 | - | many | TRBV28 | CASRGAYNSPLHF | TGTGCCAGCAGGGGGGCCTATAATTCACCCCTCCACTTT
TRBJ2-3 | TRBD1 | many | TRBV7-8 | CASSLNRQGAADTQYF | TGTGCCAGCAGCTTAAATCGCCAGGGGGCGGCAGATACGCAGTATTTT
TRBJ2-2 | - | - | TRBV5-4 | CASSPGAPNTGELFF | TGTGCCAGCAGCCCCGGTGCGCCGAACACCGGGGAGCTGTTTTTT
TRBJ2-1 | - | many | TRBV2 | CASRPSTAANEQFF | TGTGCCAGCAGACCCTCGACTGCAGCTAATGAGCAGTTCTTC
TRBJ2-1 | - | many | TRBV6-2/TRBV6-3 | CASSYSRKDEQFF | TGTGCCAGCAGTTACTCGAGGAAGGATGAGCAGTTCTTC
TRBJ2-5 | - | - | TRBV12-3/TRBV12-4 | CASSSPSEETQYF | TGTGCCAGCAGTTCGCCTAGCGAAGAGACCCAGTACTTC
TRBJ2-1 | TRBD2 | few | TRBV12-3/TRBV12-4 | CASSKRAGAYNEQFF | TGTGCCAGCAGCAAAAGAGCGGGAGCCTACAATGAGCAGTTCTTC
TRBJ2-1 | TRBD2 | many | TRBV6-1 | CASSVTTSGRWNEQFF | TGTGCCAGCAGTGTTACGACTAGCGGGAGGTGGAATGAGCAGTTCTTC
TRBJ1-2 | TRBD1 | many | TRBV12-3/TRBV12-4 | CASRGPTGQGEIGYTF | TGTGCCAGCAGGGGTCCAACGGGACAGGGGGAAATTGGCTACACCTTC
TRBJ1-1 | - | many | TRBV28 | CASSVGSGGATEAFF | TGTGCCAGCAGTGTGGGTTCGGGAGGGGCAACTGAAGCTTTCTTT
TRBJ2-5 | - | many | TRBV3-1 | CASLGGRETQYF | TGTGCCAGCCTGGGGGGTAGGGAGACCCAGTACTTC
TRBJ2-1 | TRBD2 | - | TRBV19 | CASTGLAGNNEQFF | TGTGCCAGTACAGGGCTAGCGGGAAACAATGAGCAGTTCTTC
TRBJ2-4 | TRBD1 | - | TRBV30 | CASRDSKNIQYF | TGTGCCTCCCGGGACAGCAAAAACATTCAGTACTTC
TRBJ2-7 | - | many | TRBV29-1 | CSVADLQAGQYF | TGCAGCGTGGCCGACTTACAAGCTGGGCAGTACTTC
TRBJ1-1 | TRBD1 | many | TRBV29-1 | CSVGQGAPFTEAFF | TGCAGCGTGGGACAGGGGGCCCCGTTCACTGAAGCTTTCTTT
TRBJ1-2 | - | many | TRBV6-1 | CASSIQENYGYTF | TGTGCCAGCAGCATACAGGAAAACTATGGCTACACCTTC
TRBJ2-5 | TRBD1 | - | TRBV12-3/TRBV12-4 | CASSRTGTGEETQYF | TGTGCCAGCAGCCGGACCGGGACAGGGGAGGAGACCCAGTACTTC
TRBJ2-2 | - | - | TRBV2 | CASTTEAGELFF | TGTGCCAGCACCACAGAGGCCGGGGAGCTGTTTTTT
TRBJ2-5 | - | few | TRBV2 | CASSGTDETQYF | TGTGCCAGCAGTGGGACAGATGAGACCCAGTACTTC
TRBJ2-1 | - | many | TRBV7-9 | CASSSPGQNYNEQFF | TGTGCCAGCAGCTCACCCGGGCAAAACTACAATGAGCAGTTCTTC
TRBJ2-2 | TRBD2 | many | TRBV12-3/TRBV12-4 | CASSFGGTGELFF | TGTGCCAGCAGCTTCGGGGGGACCGGGGAGCTGTTTTTT
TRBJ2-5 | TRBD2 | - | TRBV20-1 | CSARPYGTSGGPGTQYF | TGCAGTGCTAGACCATACGGGACTAGCGGGGGGCCAGGGACCCAGTACTTC
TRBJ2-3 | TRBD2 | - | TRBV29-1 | CSVAAASGSTDTQYF | TGCAGCGTAGCAGCGGCTAGCGGGAGCACAGATACGCAGTATTTT
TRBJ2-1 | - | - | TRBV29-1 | CSVVFGSGSSYNEQFF | TGCAGCGTTGTGTTCGGGTCGGGGAGCTCCTACAATGAGCAGTTCTTC
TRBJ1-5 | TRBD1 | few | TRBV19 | CASSIPDRGLGQPQHF | TGTGCCAGTAGTATCCCCGACAGGGGGTTAGGTCAGCCCCAGCATTTT
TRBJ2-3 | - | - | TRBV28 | CASSSPLAGDTQYF | TGTGCCAGCAGTTCCCCTCTGGCGGGGGATACGCAGTATTTT
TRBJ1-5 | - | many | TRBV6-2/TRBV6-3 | CASSYGGIAQPQHF | TGTGCCAGCAGTTACGGCGGTATCGCTCAGCCCCAGCATTTT
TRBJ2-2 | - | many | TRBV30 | CAWSRPGTGELFF | TGTGCCTGGAGTCGCCCGGGGACCGGGGAGCTGTTTTTT
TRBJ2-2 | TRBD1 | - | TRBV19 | CASRPRTGSHSGELFF | TGTGCCAGCCGACCCCGGACAGGGTCCCACTCCGGGGAGCTGTTTTTT
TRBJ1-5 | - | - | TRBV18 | CASSPFFSRFNQPQHF | TGTGCCAGCTCACCATTCTTCAGCCGATTCAATCAGCCCCAGCATTTT